This TCR beta chain was retrieved from a study of cytomegalovirus exposure and HLA in healthy donors. The PCR was carried out with 60 Vbeta primers and 13 Jbeta primers. TCRdb's copy holds only in-frame clones and misses some; the assay was immunoSEQ multiplex PCR. The table shows fewer than 200,000 clones, with approximately 74% occurring only once. The study, taken as a whole, reports: What was likely a sequencing artifact was a cluster of highly shared sequence variants.

CDR1 and CDR2 (germline): LNHNV, YYDKDF (reference sequence). CDR3 length equals 16 residues. V was trimmed by 0 bases and J by 0 bases, leaving 6 bases between them. Worth noting for this clone: Its antigen is unidentified.

The clonotype was recovered from a woman aged 25 to 39 in good health and CMV-seronegative. The chain is built from TRBV15 and TRBJ2-6, with D tentatively TRBD1 (5 bases). Input material: PBMCs. As DNA, the CDR3 is TGTGCCACCAGCAGAGATGGGGCCTCTGGGGCCAACGTCCTGACTTTC. Its translation is CATSRDGASGANVLTF.